This TCR beta chain was sequenced for a study of blood T cell repertoires in COVID-19. About the study: Sites across the United States, Italy and Spain contributed samples from acute and convalescent COVID-19. Nucleic acid was either cDNA or gDNA, and it came from T cells, B-cell-depleted T cells, or PBMCs.

This clone was counted at least ten times. Germline CDR1 is LGHDT and CDR2 is YNNKEL (reference sequence). CDR3 length equals 16 residues. Trimming shortened V by 3 bases and J by 4 bases, and 13 bases separated the two germline ends. Methods used by the authors: Researchers report that nucleated cell counts were estimated from reference gene primer amplification. The repertoire was sequenced with immunoSEQ multiplex PCR; TCRdb's copy has only in-frame clones and lacks some. V, J and clone size were drawn from that table, and D and trimming were deduced from the DNA. Here the sample spans about 96,000 clones, about four fifths being singletons.

The TCR comes from a woman aged 55-75 years with acute or convalescent COVID-19. The genes are TRBV3-1 (or the pseudogene TRBV3-2) and TRBJ1-6; possibly TRBD1 for D (5 bases). The source material was peripheral blood. The CDR3 DNA is TGTGCCAGCAGCCAGCCCCAGGGCGCTTATAATTCACCCCTCCACTTT. Translated, it gives CASSQPQGAYNSPLHF.